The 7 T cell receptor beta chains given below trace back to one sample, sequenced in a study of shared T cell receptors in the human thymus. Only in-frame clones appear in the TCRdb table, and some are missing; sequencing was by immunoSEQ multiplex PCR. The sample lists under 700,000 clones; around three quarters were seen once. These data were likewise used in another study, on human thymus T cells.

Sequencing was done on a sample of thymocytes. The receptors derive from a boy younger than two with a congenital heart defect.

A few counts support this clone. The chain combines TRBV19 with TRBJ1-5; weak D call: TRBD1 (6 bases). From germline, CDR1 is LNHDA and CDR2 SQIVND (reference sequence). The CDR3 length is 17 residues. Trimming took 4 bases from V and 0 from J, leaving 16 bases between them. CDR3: CASSTPDSAYSNQPQHF. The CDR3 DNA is TGTGCCAGTAGTACCCCGGACAGCGCGTATAGCAATCAGCCCCAGCATTTT.

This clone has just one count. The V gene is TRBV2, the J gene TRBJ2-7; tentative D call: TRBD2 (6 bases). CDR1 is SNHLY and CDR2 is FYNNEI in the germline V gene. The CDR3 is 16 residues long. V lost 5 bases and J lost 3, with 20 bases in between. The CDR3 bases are TGTGCCAGCAGTAAGGGGCTAGCGCCCGTGATCTACGAGCAGTACTTC. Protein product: CASSKGLAPVIYEQYF.

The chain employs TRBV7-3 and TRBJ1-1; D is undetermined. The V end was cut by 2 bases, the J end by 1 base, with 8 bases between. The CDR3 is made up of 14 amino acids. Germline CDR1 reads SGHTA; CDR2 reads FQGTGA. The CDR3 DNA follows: TGTGCCAGCAGCTTATTAGGGAGGAACACTGAAGCTTTCTTT. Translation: CASSLLGRNTEAFF.

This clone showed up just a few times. The CDR3 is CAWSVHDRGRTDTQYF. CDR3 coding DNA: TGTGCCTGGAGTGTACACGACAGGGGGCGTACAGATACGCAGTATTTT. This rearrangement joins TRBV30 to TRBJ2-3; 10 bases line up with TRBD1. V lost 0 bases, J lost 3 bases, and 6 bases stayed unmatched. This CDR3 is 16 amino acids long. Germline CDR1 and CDR2: GTSNPN and SVGIG (reference sequence). Filled out from reference TRBV30 and TRBJ2-3, the complete variable domain reads SQTIHQWPATLVQPVGSPLSLECTVEGTSNPNLYWYRQAAGRGLQLLFYSVGIGQISSEVPQNLSASRPQDRQFILSSKKLLLSDSGFYLCAWSVHDRGRTDTQYFGPGTRLTVL.

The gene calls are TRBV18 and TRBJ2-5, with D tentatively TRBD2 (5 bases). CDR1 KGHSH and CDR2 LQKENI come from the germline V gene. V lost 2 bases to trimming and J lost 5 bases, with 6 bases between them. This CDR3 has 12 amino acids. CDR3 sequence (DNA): TGTGCCAGCTCACCAGGGGAGGAGACCCAGTACTTC. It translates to CASSPGEETQYF.

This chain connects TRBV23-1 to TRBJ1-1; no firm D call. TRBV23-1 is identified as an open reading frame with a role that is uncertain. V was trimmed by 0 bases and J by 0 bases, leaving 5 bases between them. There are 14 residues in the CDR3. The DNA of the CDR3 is TGCGCCAGCAGTCAATCAGCCCTGAACACTGAAGCTTTCTTT. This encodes CASSQSALNTEAFF.

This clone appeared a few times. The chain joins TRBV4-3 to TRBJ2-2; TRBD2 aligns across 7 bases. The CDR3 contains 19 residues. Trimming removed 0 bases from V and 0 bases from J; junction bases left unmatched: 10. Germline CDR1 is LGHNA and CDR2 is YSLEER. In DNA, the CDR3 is TGCGCCAGCAGCCAAGACGGTTTGACTAGCCAAACGAACACCGGGGAGCTGTTTTTT. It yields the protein CASSQDGLTSQTNTGELFF.